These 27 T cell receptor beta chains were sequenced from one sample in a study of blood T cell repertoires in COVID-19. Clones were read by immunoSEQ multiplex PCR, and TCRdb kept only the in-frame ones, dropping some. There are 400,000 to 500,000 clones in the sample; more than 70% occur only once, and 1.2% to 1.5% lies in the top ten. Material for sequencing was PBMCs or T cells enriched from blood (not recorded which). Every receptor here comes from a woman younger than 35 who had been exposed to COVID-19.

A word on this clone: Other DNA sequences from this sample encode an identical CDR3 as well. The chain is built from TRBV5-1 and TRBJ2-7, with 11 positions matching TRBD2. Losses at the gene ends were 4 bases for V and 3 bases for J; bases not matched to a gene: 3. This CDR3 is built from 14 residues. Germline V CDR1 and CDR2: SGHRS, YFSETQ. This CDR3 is CASSLTSGGYEQYF. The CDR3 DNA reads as TGCGCCAGCAGCCTAACTAGCGGGGGCTACGAGCAGTACTTC.

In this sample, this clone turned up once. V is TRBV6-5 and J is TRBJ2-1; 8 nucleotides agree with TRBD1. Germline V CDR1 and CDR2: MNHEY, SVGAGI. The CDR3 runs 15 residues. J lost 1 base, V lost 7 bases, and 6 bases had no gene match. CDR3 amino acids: CASKKDRASYNEQFF. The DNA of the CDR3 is TGTGCCAGCAAGAAGGACAGGGCTTCCTACAATGAGCAGTTCTTC.

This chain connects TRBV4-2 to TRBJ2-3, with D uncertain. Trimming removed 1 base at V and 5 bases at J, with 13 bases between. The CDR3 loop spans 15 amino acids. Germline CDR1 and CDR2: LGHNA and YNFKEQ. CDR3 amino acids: CASSQVLEFLDTQYF. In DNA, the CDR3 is TGTGCCAGCAGCCAAGTATTAGAGTTTCTAGATACGCAGTATTTT.

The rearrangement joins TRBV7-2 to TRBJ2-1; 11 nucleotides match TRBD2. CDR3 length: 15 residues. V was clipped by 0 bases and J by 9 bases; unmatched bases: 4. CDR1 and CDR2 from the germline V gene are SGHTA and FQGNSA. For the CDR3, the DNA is TGTGCCAGCAGCTTAGCACTAGCGGGAGTGGGTGAGCAGTTCTTC. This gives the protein CASSLALAGVGEQFF.

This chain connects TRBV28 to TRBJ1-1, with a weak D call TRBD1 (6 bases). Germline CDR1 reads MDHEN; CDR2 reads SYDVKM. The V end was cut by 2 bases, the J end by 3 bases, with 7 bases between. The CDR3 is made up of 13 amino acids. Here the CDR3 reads CASSLAGDTEAFF. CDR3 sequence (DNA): TGTGCCAGCAGTTTAGCAGGGGACACTGAAGCTTTCTTT.

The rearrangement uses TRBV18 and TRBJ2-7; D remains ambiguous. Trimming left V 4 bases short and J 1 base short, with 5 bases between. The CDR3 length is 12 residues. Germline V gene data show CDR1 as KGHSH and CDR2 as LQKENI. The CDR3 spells CASSRASYEQYF. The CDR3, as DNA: TGTGCCAGCTCACGGGCATCCTACGAGCAGTACTTC.

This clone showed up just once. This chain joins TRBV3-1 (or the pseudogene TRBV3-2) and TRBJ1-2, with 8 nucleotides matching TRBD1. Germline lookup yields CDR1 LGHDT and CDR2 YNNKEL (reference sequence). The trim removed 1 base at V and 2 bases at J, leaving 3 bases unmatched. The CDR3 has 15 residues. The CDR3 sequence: CASSQAGGANYGYTF. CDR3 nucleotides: TGTGCCAGCAGCCAAGCAGGGGGCGCAAACTATGGCTACACCTTC.

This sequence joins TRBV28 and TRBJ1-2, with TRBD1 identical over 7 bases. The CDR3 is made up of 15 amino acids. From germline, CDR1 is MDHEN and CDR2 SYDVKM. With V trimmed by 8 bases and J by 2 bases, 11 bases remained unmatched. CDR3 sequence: CASSFSGQMNYGYTF. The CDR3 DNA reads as TGTGCCAGCTCCTTTTCGGGACAGATGAACTATGGCTACACCTTC.

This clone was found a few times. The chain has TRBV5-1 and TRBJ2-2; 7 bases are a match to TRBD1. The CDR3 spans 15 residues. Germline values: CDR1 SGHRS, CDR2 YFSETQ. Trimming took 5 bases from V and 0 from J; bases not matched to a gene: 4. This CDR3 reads CASRGGGTNTGELFF. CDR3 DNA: TGCGCCAGCAGAGGGGGCGGAACGAACACCGGGGAGCTGTTTTTT.

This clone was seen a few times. Here the CDR3 reads CASSRGGTDYRDGYTF. In DNA form, the CDR3 reads TGCGCCAGCAGTCGAGGGGGAACAGATTATCGTGATGGCTACACCTTC. This chain joins TRBV10-1 and TRBJ1-2, with D tentatively TRBD1 (6 bases). From germline, CDR1 is WNHNN and CDR2 SYGVQD (reference sequence). This CDR3 has 16 residues. V lost 5 bases, J lost 6 bases, and 22 bases lay in between.

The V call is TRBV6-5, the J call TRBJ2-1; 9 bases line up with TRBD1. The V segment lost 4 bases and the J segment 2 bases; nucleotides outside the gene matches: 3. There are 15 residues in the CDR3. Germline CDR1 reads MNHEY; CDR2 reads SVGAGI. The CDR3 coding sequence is TGTGCCAGCAGTTCGACAGGGGGAGCCTACAATGAGCAGTTCTTC. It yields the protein CASSSTGGAYNEQFF.

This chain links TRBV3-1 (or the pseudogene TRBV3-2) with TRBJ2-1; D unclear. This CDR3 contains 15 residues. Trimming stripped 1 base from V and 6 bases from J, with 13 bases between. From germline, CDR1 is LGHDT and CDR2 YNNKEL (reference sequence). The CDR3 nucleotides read TGTGCCAGCAGCCAAGCCCGCCTAGTCGGCAATGAGCAGTTCTTC. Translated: CASSQARLVGNEQFF.

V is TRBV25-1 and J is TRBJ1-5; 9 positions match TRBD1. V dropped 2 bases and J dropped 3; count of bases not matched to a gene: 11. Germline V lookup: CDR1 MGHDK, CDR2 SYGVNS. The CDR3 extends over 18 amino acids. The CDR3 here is CASSEPAVDRGFNQPQHF. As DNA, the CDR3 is TGTGCCAGCAGTGAACCCGCGGTGGACAGGGGCTTCAATCAGCCCCAGCATTTT.

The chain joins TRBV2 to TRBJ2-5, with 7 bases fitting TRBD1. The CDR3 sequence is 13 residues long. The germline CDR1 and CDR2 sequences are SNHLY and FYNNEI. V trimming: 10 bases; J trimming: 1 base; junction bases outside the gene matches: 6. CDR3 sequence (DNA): TGTGCCAATAGCAGGGGGTTCCAAGAGACCCAGTACTTC. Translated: CANSRGFQETQYF.

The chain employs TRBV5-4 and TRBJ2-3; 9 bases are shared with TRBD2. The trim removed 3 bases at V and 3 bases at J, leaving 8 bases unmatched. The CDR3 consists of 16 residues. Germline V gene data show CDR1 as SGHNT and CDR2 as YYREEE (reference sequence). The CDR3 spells CASSSIAGEGTDTQYF. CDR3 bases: TGTGCCAGCAGCTCAATAGCGGGAGAGGGGACAGATACGCAGTATTTT.

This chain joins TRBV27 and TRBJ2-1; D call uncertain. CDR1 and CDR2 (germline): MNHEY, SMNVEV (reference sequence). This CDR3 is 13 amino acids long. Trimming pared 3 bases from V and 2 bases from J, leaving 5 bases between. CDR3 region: CASSFRAYNEQFF. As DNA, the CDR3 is TGTGCCAGCAGTTTCCGTGCCTACAATGAGCAGTTCTTC.

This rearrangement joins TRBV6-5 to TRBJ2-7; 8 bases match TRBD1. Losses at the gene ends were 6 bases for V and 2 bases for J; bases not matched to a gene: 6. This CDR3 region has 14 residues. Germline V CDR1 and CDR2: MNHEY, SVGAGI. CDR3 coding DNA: TGTGCCAGCAGGACCCCAGGGGGCGCCTACGAGCAGTACTTC. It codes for CASRTPGGAYEQYF.

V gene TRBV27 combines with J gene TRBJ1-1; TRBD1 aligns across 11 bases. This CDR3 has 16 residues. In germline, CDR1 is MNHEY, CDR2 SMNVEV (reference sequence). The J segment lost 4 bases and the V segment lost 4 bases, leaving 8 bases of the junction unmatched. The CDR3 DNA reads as TGTGCCAGCAGTTCACCGGGACAGGGGGGGGGCACTGAAGCTTTCTTT. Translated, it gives CASSSPGQGGGTEAFF.

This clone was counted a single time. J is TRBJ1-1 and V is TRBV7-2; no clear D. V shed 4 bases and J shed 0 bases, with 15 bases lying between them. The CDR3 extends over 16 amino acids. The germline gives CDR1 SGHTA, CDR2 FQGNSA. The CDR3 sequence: CASSSYSDLVNTEAFF. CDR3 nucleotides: TGTGCCAGCAGCTCGTACAGTGATTTGGTGAACACTGAAGCTTTCTTT.

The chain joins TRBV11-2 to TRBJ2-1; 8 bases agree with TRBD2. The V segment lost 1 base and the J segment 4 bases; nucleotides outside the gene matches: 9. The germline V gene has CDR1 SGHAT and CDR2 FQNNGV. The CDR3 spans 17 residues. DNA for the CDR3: TGTGCCAGCAGCTTAGCGGTGGGACTAGTAGGTTACAATGAGCAGTTCTTC. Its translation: CASSLAVGLVGYNEQFF.

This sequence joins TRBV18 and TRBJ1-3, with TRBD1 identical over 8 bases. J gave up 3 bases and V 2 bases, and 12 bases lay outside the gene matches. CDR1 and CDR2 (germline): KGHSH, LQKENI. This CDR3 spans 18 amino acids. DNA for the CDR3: TGTGCCAGCTCACCAATCGCACCGGACAGGGAGTATGGAAACACCATATATTTT. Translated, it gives CASSPIAPDREYGNTIYF.

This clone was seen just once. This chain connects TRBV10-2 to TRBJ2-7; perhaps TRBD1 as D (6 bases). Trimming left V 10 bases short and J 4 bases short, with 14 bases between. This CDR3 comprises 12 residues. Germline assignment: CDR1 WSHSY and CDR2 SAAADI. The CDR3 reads CATSRGSYEQYF. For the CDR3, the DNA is TGCGCCACCTCCAGGGGCTCATACGAGCAGTACTTC.

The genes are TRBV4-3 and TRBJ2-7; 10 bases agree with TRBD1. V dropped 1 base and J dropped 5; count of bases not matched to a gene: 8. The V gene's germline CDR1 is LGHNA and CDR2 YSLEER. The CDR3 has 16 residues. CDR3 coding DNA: TGCGCCAGCAGCCAAGGTACCGGGACAGGGGTCCACGAGCAGTACTTC. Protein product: CASSQGTGTGVHEQYF.

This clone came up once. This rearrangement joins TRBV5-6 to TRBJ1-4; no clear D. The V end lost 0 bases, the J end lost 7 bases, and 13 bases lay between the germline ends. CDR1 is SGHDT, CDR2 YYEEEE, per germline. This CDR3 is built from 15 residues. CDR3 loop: CASSLGAYGSEKLFF. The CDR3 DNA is TGTGCCAGCAGCTTGGGGGCCTATGGCAGTGAAAAACTGTTTTTT.

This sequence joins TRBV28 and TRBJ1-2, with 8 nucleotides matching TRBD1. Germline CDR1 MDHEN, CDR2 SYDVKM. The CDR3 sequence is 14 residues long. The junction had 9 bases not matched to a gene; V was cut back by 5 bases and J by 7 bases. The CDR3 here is CASSMTGVGAGYTF. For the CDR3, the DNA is TGTGCCAGCAGTATGACAGGGGTTGGAGCTGGCTACACCTTC.

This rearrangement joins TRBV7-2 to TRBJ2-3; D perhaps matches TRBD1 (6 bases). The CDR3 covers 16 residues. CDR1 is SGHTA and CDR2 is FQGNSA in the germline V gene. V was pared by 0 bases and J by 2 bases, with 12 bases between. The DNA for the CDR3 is TGTGCCAGCAGCTTAGCCGACAGGCAGTACACAGATACGCAGTATTTT. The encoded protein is CASSLADRQYTDTQYF.

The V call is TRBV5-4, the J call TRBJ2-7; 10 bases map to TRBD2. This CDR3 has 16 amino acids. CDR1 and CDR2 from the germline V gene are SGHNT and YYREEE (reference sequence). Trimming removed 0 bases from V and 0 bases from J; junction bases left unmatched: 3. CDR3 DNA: TGTGCCAGCAGCTTGGGGAGCGGGAGGGCCTCCTACGAGCAGTACTTC. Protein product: CASSLGSGRASYEQYF.